This TCR beta chain was identified in a study of T cell responses to AZD1222 COVID-19 vaccine. General study points: CD4 TCRs covered the whole spike, strongest at regions 160-218 and 743-854.

TCRdb's table, derived via immunoSEQ multiplex PCR, lists solely in-frame clones and lacks some. The sample holds about 120,000 clones; 88% are singletons and the top ten take 4% to 5.5%. CDR3 length: 16 residues. V shed 0 bases and J 5 bases; nucleotides not matched to a gene: 6. Points on this clone: As yet, its antigen is unknown.

The gene calls are TRBV23-1 and TRBJ2-1, with 8 bases lining up with TRBD1. TRBV23-1 is identified as an open reading frame with a role that is uncertain. The source was peripheral blood, collected on day 0 of AZD1222 vaccination. The source is an adult in good health. Here the CDR3 reads CASSQSRDRGNNEQFF. CDR3 in DNA: TGCGCCAGCAGTCAATCGAGAGACAGGGGAAACAATGAGCAGTTCTTC.